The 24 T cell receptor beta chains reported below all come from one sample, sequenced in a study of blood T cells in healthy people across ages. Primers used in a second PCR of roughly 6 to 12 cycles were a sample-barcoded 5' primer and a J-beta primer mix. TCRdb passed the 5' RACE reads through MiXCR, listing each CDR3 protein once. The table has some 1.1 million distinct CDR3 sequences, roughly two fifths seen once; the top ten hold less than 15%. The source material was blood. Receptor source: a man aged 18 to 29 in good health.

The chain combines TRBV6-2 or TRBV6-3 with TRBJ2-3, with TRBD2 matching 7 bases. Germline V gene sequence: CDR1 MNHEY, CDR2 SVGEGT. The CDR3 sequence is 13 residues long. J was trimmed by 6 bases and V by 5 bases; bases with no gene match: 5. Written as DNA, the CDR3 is TGTGCCAGCAGTCCTGAACTAGCGGATACGCAGTATTTT. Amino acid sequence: CASSPELADTQYF.

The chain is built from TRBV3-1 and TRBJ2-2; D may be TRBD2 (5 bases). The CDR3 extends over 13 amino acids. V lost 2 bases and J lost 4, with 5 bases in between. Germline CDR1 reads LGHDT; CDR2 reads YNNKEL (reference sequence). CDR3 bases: TGTGCCAGCAGCCAAAGCGGCACCGGGGAGCTGTTTTTT. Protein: CASSQSGTGELFF.

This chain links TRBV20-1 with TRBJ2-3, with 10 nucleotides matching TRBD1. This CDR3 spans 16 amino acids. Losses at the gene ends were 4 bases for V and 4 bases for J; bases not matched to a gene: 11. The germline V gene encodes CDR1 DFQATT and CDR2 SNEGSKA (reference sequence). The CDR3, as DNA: TGCAGTGCTAAAAACCGGGACAGGGGACACCCAGATACGCAGTATTTT. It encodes CSAKNRDRGHPDTQYF.

This CDR3 reads CASSPFGAGYENTIYF. DNA for the CDR3: TGTGCCAGCAGCCCCTTTGGTGCAGGGTATGAGAACACCATATATTTT. The genes are TRBV12-3 or TRBV12-4 and TRBJ1-3; possible D gene TRBD1, 5 bases. The CDR3 totals 16 residues. With 6 bases removed from V and 7 bases from J, the gap between germline ends came to 22 bases.

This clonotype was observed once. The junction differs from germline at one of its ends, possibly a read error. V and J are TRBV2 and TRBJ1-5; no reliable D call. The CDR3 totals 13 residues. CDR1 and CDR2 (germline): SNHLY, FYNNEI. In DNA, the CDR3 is TGTGCCAGCAGTGTTAGAATTTTACAGCCCCGGCATTTT. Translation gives CASSVRILQPRHF.

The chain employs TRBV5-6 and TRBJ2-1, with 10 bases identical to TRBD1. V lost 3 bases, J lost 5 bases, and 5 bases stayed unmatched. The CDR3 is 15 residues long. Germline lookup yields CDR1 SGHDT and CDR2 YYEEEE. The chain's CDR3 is CASSSPGTGDNEQFF. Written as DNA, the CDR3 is TGTGCCAGCAGCTCACCCGGGACAGGGGACAATGAGCAGTTCTTC.

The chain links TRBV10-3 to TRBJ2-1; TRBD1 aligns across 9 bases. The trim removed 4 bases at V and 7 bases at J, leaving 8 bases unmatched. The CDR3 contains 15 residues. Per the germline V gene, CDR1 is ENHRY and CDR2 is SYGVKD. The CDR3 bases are TGTGCCATCAGTGCCGACAGGGGGTATGGAAATGAGCAGTTCTTC. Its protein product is CAISADRGYGNEQFF.

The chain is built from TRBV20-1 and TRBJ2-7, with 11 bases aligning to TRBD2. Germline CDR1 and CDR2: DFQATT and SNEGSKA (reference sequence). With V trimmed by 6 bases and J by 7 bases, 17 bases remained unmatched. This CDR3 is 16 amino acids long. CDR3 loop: CSAPIAGGPSSNEQYF. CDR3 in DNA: TGCAGTGCCCCCATAGCGGGGGGGCCATCATCCAATGAGCAGTACTTC.

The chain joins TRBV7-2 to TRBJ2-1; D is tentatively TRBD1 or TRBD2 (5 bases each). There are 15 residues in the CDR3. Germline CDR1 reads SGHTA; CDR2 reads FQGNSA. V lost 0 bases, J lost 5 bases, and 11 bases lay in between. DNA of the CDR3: TGTGCCAGCAGCTTAGCCTGGGGGATAGACAATGAGCAGTTCTTC. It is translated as CASSLAWGIDNEQFF. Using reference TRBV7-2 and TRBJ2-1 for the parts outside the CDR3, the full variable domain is GAGVSQSPSNKVTEKGKDVELRCDPISGHTALYWYRQSLGQGLEFLIYFQGNSAPDKSGLPSDRFSAERTGGSVSTLTIQRTQQEDSAVYLCASSLAWGIDNEQFFGPGTRLTVL.

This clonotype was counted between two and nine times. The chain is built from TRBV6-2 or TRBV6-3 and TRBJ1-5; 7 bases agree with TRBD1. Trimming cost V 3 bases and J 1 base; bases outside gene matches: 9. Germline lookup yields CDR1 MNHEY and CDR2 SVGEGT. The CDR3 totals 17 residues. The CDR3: CASSYRRDSRSNQPQHF. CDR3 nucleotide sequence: TGTGCCAGCAGTTATCGACGGGACAGTCGGAGCAATCAGCCCCAGCATTTT.

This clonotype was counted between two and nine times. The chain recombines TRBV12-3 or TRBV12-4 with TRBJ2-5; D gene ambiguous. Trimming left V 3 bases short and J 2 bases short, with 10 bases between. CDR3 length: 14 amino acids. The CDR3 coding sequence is TGTGCCAGCAGTTTGGCCAGCACACAAGAGACCCAGTACTTC. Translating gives CASSLASTQETQYF.

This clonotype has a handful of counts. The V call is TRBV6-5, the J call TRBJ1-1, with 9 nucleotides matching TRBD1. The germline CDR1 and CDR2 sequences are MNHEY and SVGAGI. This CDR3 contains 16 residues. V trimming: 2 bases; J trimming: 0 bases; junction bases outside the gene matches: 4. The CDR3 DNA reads TGTGCCAGCAGTTACGAGAGGACAGGGGTGAACACTGAAGCTTTCTTT. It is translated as CASSYERTGVNTEAFF.

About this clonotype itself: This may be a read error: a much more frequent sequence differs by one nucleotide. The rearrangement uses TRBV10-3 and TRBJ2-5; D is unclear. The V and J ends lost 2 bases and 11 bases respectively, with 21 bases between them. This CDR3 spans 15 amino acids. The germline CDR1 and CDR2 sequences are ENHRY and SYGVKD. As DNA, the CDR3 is TGTGCCATCAGTGAGCTGGGTGAGAGCTCCTACGGGCAGTACTTC. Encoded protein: CAISELGESSYGQYF.

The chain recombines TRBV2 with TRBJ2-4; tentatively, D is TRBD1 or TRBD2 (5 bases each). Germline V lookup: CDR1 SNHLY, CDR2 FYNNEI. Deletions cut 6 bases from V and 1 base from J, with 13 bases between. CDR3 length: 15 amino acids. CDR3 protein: CASSHTGTAKNIQYF. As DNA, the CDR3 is TGTGCCAGCAGCCACACCGGGACGGCCAAAAACATTCAGTACTTC. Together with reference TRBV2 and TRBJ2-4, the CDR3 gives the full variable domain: EPEVTQTPSHQVTQMGQEVILRCVPISNHLYFYWYRQILGQKVEFLVSFYNNEISEKSEIFDDQFSVERPDGSNFTLKIRSTKLEDSAMYFCASSHTGTAKNIQYFGAGTRLSVL.

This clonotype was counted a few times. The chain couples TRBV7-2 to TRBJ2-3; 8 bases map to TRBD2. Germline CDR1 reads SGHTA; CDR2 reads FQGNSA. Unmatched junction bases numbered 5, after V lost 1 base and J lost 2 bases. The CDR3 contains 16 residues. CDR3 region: CASSLVPGGNTDTQYF. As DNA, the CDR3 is TGTGCCAGCAGCTTAGTCCCGGGGGGGAACACAGATACGCAGTATTTT.

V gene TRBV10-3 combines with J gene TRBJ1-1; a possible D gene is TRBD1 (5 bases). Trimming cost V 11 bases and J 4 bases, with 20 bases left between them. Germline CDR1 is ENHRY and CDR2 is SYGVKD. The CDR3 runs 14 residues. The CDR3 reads CAAGTPEGTTEAFF. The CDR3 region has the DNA TGTGCCGCTGGGACGCCAGAGGGGACCACTGAAGCTTTCTTT.

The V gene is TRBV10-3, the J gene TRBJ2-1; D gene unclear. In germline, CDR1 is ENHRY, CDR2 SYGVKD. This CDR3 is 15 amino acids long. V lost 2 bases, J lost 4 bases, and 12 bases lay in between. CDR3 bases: TGTGCCATCAGTGAGACAGTAGGTGGGTACAATGAGCAGTTCTTC. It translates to CAISETVGGYNEQFF.

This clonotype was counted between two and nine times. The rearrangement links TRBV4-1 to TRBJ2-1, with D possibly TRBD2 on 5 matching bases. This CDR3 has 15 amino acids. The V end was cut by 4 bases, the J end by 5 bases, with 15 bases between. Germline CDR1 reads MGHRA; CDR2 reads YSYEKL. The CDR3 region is CASSLLVRGNNEQFF. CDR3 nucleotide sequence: TGCGCCAGCAGCCTCCTCGTCCGGGGAAACAATGAGCAGTTCTTC.

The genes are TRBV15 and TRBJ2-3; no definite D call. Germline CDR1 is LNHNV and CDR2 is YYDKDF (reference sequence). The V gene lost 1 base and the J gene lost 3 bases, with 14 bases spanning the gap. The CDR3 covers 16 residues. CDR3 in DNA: TGTGCCACCAGCAGAGCCGGGTATCTGGGGACAGATACGCAGTATTTT. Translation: CATSRAGYLGTDTQYF.

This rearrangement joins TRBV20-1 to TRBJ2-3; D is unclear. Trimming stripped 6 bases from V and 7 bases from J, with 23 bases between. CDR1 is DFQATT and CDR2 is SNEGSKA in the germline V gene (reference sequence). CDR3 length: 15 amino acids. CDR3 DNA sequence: TGCAGTGCCTATGCCCCTGCCGGGCTTGGGAATACGCAGTATTTT. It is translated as CSAYAPAGLGNTQYF.

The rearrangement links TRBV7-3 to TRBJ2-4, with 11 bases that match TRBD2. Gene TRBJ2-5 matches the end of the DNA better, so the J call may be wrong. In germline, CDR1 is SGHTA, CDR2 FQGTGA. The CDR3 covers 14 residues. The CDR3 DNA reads TGTGCCAGCAGCGCGACTAGCGGGGAAGAGACCCAGTACTTC. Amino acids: CASSATSGEETQYF.

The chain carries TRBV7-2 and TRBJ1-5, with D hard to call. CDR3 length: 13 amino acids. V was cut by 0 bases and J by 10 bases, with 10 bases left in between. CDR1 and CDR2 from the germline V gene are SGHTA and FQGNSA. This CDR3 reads CASSLASPQPQHF. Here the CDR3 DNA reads TGTGCCAGCAGCTTAGCGTCTCCACAACCCCAGCATTTT.

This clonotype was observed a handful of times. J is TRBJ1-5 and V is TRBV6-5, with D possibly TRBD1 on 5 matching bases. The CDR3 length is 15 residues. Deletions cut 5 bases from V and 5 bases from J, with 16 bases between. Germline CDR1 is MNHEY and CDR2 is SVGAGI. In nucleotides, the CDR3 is TGTGCCAGCAGTCCACTTCGGGGGGGGTATCAGCCCCAGCATTTT. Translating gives CASSPLRGGYQPQHF.

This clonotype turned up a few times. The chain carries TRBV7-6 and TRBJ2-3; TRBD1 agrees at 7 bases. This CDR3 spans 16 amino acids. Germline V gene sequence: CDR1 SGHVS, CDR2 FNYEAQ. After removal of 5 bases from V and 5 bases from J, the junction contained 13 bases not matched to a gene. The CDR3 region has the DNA TGTGCCAGCAGCCGGCCCCGAGGGGGCATTGGAGATACGCAGTATTTT. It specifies CASSRPRGGIGDTQYF. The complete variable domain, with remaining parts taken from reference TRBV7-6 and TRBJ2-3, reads GAGVSQSPRYKVTKRGQDVALRCDPISGHVSLYWYRQALGQGPEFLTYFNYEAQQDKSGLPNDRFSAERPEGSISTLTIQRTEQRDSAMYRCASSRPRGGIGDTQYFGPGTRLTVL.